A single sample is the source of the 8 T cell receptor beta chains below, sequenced in a study of cytomegalovirus exposure and HLA in healthy donors. 60 Vbeta and 13 Jbeta primers were used in PCR. Measured with immunoSEQ multiplex PCR; TCRdb has only the in-frame clones, and not every one. Found here are tens of thousands of clones, around 85% of them singletons; the top ten hold around 1.2%. Material for sequencing was PBMCs. These receptors all stem from a girl aged 2 to 9 in good health and CMV-seropositive.

V is TRBV30 and J is TRBJ2-2; 13 nucleotides line up with TRBD2. The CDR3 is 17 residues long. With V trimmed by 2 bases and J by 2 bases, 5 bases remained unmatched. Germline-derived CDR1 and CDR2 are GTSNPN and SVGIG (reference sequence). The DNA for the CDR3 is TGTGCCTGGAGTTCCGGGACTAGCGGGATTAACACCGGGGAGCTGTTTTTT. This sequence encodes CAWSSGTSGINTGELFF.

The CDR3: CASSSTTAGGYEQYF. The CDR3 DNA reads TGTGCCAGCTCAAGTACGACAGCCGGCGGCTACGAGCAGTACTTC. The rearrangement links TRBV6-5 to TRBJ2-7; TRBD1 might be the D (5 bases). Germline assignment: CDR1 MNHEY and CDR2 SVGAGI. CDR3 length: 15 amino acids. Trimming pared 8 bases from V and 3 bases from J, leaving 20 bases between.

Turning to this clone: The junction shows a germline mismatch at one end, possibly a read error. The V call is TRBV2, the J call TRBJ2-3; TRBD1 aligns across 7 bases. The CDR3 contains 15 residues. Germline CDR1 reads SNHLY; CDR2 reads FYNNEI. CDR3 loop: CASREDRASTDTQYF. The CDR3 DNA follows: TGTGCCAGCAGAGAAGACAGGGCTAGCACAGATACGCAGTATTTT.

This clone appeared once. The rearrangement uses TRBV6-6 and TRBJ1-2; 8 bases map to TRBD1. The CDR3 sequence is 15 residues long. CDR1 MNHNY and CDR2 SVGAGI come from the germline V gene (reference sequence). V lost 7 bases to trimming and J lost 4 bases; unmatched junction nucleotides: 11. The chain's CDR3 is CASIQETGAIYGYTF. The CDR3 nucleotides read TGTGCCAGCATTCAGGAGACAGGGGCGATCTATGGCTACACCTTC.

The count of this clone is one. The chain combines TRBV5-6 with TRBJ2-7, with D perhaps TRBD1 (6 bases). The length of the CDR3 is 14 residues. Looked up from germline, CDR1 is SGHDT and CDR2 is YYEEEE. The germline V and J ends were trimmed by 1 base and 4 bases, with 12 bases remaining between them. Here the CDR3 reads CASSLPNRVYEQYF. The CDR3, as DNA: TGTGCCAGCAGCTTGCCCAACAGGGTTTACGAGCAGTACTTC.

The chain is built from TRBV6-1 and TRBJ1-1; D is undetermined. Between the trimmed V and J ends, which lost 7 bases and 6 bases, there was a span of 15 bases. The germline V gene encodes CDR1 MNHNS and CDR2 SASEGT. CDR3 length: 13 residues. Written as DNA, the CDR3 is TGTGCCAGCACCCCGGTGGGCCGCGCTGAAGCTTTCTTT. Its protein product is CASTPVGRAEAFF.

This clone has more than one count but fewer than ten. The gene calls are TRBV7-9 and TRBJ1-1, with a possible D match to TRBD1 (6 bases). CDR3 length equals 15 residues. Per the germline V gene, CDR1 is SEHNR and CDR2 is FQNEAQ (reference sequence). Trimming removed 5 bases from V and 0 bases from J, with 13 bases in between. CDR3 sequence: CASSERDTLNTEAFF. The CDR3 nucleotides read TGTGCCAGCAGCGAAAGGGACACCTTGAACACTGAAGCTTTCTTT.

The chain links TRBV4-3 to TRBJ2-5; D remains ambiguous. Trimming removed 1 base from V and 1 base from J, with 10 bases in between. Germline V gives CDR1 LGHNA, CDR2 YSLEER. The CDR3 is made up of 15 amino acids. CDR3 coding DNA: TGCGCCAGCAGCCAAGTTTATAGCATCCAAGAGACCCAGTACTTC. This translates into CASSQVYSIQETQYF.